The subject of this entry is one T cell receptor (beta chain). One entry per CDR3 protein, called by TCRdb with MiXCR from the 5' RACE reads. The top ten hold 11% to 15% of the sample, which has roughly 130,000 distinct CDR3 sequences, roughly 15% seen once. V lost 4 bases, J lost 5 bases, and 8 bases lay in between. The CDR3 is 12 residues long. Germline V lookup: CDR1 MNHNS, CDR2 SASEGT. The sample comes from a study of T-cell memory formation after mild COVID-19. Sequenced: PBMCs or a T cell subset sorted from them (not recorded which). V usage is TRBV6-1 and J usage is TRBJ1-2, with a weak D call TRBD1 (5 bases). The receptor's source is an adult woman who had mild COVID-19 (a few samples of this study predate the infection). Cell type and time point are not known. The CDR3 DNA is TGTGCCAGCAGTGGTAGGGGATATGGCTACACCTTC. It translates to CASSGRGYGYTF.